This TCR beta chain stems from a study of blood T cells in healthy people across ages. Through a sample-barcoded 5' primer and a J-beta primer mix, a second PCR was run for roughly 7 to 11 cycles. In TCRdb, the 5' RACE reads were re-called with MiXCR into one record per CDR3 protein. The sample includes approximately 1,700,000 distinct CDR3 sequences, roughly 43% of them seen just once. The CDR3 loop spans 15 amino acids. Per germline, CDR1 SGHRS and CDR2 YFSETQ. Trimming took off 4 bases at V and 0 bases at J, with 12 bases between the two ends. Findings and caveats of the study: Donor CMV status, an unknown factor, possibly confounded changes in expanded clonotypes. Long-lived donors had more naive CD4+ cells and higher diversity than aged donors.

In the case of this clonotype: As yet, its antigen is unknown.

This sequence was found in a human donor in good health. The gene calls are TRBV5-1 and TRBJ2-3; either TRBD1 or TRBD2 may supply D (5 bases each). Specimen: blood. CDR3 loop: CASSPSRDSTDTQYF. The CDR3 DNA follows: TGCGCCAGCAGCCCCTCCCGGGACAGCACAGATACGCAGTATTTT.